This T cell receptor (beta chain) was obtained from a study of cytomegalovirus exposure and HLA in healthy donors. Use of 60 Vbeta and 13 Jbeta primers characterized the PCR. Here immunoSEQ multiplex PCR was the method, and the copy in TCRdb shows in-frame clones only, minus some. Of 190,000 or so clones in the sample, more than 80% were seen once. V lost 0 bases and J lost 5, with 8 bases in between. CDR1 is SGDLS, CDR2 YYNGEE, per germline. CDR3 size: 13 residues. For this clone: The antigen is not known.

Findings and limits, study-wide: Previous analysis showed most TCR beta V segments were productive about 87% or about 30% of the time.

The receptor's source is a boy younger than 18 in good health and CMV-seronegative. The chain is built from TRBV9 and TRBJ1-2, with unresolved D. Sequenced input: PBMCs. In DNA form, the CDR3 reads TGTGCCAGCAGCGTAGCAGACACTTATGGCTACACCTTC. This codes for CASSVADTYGYTF.